Shown below are 15 T cell receptor beta chains from a single sample sequenced in a study of blood T cell repertoires in COVID-19. Produced via immunoSEQ multiplex PCR; TCRdb's table is partial and in-frame only. The sample has 100,000 or so clones, roughly 88% seen once. Sequencing input: peripheral blood. Receptors were obtained from a human donor in a cohort sampled during active COVID-19.

The J gene is TRBJ2-1, the V gene TRBV2; D may be TRBD2 (6 bases). The CDR3 spans 15 residues. Per germline, CDR1 SNHLY and CDR2 FYNNEI. Trimming took off 4 bases at V and 0 bases at J, with 10 bases between the two ends. CDR3 loop: CASSVRGNSYNEQFF. DNA for the CDR3: TGTGCCAGCAGTGTGCGGGGAAACTCCTACAATGAGCAGTTCTTC.

This clone was counted once. This chain joins TRBV5-1 and TRBJ2-3; 9 bases agree with TRBD2. The trim removed 5 bases at V and 1 base at J, leaving 2 bases unmatched. The CDR3 length is 14 residues. The germline CDR1 and CDR2 sequences are SGHRS and YFSETQ. The CDR3 nucleotides read TGCGCCAGCAGGCGGGAGGGGGGCACAGATACGCAGTATTTT. Protein: CASRREGGTDTQYF.

The V call is TRBV5-1, the J call TRBJ1-5; D is possibly TRBD1 (6 bases). Trimming took off 0 bases at V and 4 bases at J, with 8 bases between the two ends. The CDR3 length is 14 residues. Germline-derived CDR1 and CDR2 are SGHRS and YFSETQ. The CDR3 region has the DNA TGCGCCAGCAGCTTGGGGACAGATAATCAGCCCCAGCATTTT. Its protein is CASSLGTDNQPQHF.

This chain uses TRBV6-4 with TRBJ2-3; D is possibly TRBD2 (6 bases). The CDR3 totals 15 residues. The V and J ends lost 0 bases and 6 bases respectively, with 13 bases between them. CDR1 is MRHNA, CDR2 SNTAGT, per germline. The CDR3 sequence: CASSDSAGRPDTQYF. CDR3 in DNA: TGTGCCAGCAGTGACTCAGCGGGTCGGCCGGATACGCAGTATTTT.

The rearrangement uses TRBV4-1 and TRBJ2-3; 12 bases map to TRBD1. From germline, CDR1 is MGHRA and CDR2 YSYEKL. The CDR3 contains 19 residues. J gave up 2 bases and V 3 bases, and 12 bases lay outside the gene matches. In nucleotides, the CDR3 is TGCGCCAGCAGCCAGATGGGACAGGGGGCCTCCCCTGCCACAGATACGCAGTATTTT. Protein sequence: CASSQMGQGASPATDTQYF.

The chain recombines TRBV29-1 with TRBJ2-2, with 7 bases matching TRBD1. CDR3 length: 13 amino acids. Trimming cost V 6 bases and J 6 bases; bases outside gene matches: 7. Germline V gives CDR1 SQVTM, CDR2 ANQGSEA. The CDR3 nucleotides are TGCAGCGTGAGGAACAGGGGTTCCGGGGAGCTGTTTTTT. This gives the protein CSVRNRGSGELFF.

The gene calls are TRBV30 and TRBJ2-5; 7 bases map to TRBD2. The germline V gene encodes CDR1 GTSNPN and CDR2 SVGIG (reference sequence). The CDR3 extends over 10 amino acids. Trimming at V came to 1 base and at J to 13 bases, leaving 3 bases not matched to a gene. The CDR3 sequence is CAWSGGGTYF. CDR3 nucleotide sequence: TGTGCCTGGAGTGGGGGAGGGACGTACTTC. Variable domain in full (rest from reference TRBV30 and TRBJ2-5): SQTIHQWPATLVQPVGSPLSLECTVEGTSNPNLYWYRQAAGRGLQLLFYSVGIGQISSEVPQNLSASRPQDRQFILSSKKLLLSDSGFYLCAWSGGGTYFGPGTRLLVL.

V and J are TRBV19 and TRBJ2-7; 8 bases are a match to TRBD2. The ends lost 7 bases at V and 0 bases at J; junction bases unmatched: 5. The CDR3 spans 14 residues. Germline CDR1 LNHDA, CDR2 SQIVND (reference sequence). CDR3 protein: CASTTSENSYEQYF. Written as DNA, the CDR3 is TGTGCCAGTACGACTAGCGAGAACTCCTACGAGCAGTACTTC.

This rearrangement joins TRBV15 to TRBJ2-1; 10 nucleotides match TRBD2. V shed 2 bases and J 15 bases; nucleotides not matched to a gene: 10. Germline assignment: CDR1 LNHNV and CDR2 YYDKDF (reference sequence). The CDR3 sequence is 14 residues long. This chain's CDR3 is CATSRLAGVTSPFF. CDR3 in DNA: TGTGCCACCAGCAGACTAGCGGGAGTAACGAGTCCGTTCTTC. Using reference TRBV15 and TRBJ2-1 for the parts outside the CDR3, the full variable domain is DAMVIQNPRYQVTQFGKPVTLSCSQTLNHNVMYWYQQKSSQAPKLLFHYYDKDFNNEADTPDNFQSRRPNTSFCFLDIRSPGLGDTAMYLCATSRLAGVTSPFFGPGTRLTVL.

CDR3 region: CASSRGLAGVGNTQYF. In DNA form, the CDR3 reads TGTGCCAGCAGCCGCGGGTTAGCGGGAGTAGGGAATACGCAGTATTTT. V is TRBV7-2 and J is TRBJ2-3; the match to TRBD2 covers 9 bases. The CDR3 is 16 residues long. CDR1 and CDR2 from the germline V gene are SGHTA and FQGNSA. V gave up 5 bases and J gave up 7 bases; unmatched junction bases: 13.

This clone was observed a handful of times. V and J are TRBV4-1 and TRBJ2-7; no definite D call. With 0 bases removed from V and 2 bases from J, the gap between germline ends came to 11 bases. Germline-derived CDR1 and CDR2 are MGHRA and YSYEKL. The CDR3 sequence is 15 residues long. The CDR3 DNA reads TGCGCCAGCAGCCAAGATTTGACACCAACCTACGAGCAGTACTTC. This sequence encodes CASSQDLTPTYEQYF.

The CDR3 reads CASSLQAGGSEEQYF. CDR3 sequence (DNA): TGCGCCAGCAGCTTGCAGGCAGGGGGAAGTGAGGAGCAGTACTTC. The chain has TRBV5-1 and TRBJ2-7; TRBD1 aligns across 7 bases. The J segment lost 7 bases and the V segment lost 1 base, leaving 11 bases of the junction unmatched. The CDR3 totals 15 residues. Germline V gives CDR1 SGHRS, CDR2 YFSETQ. Drawing the rest from reference TRBV5-1 and TRBJ2-7, the complete variable domain is KAGVTQTPRYLIKTRGQQVTLSCSPISGHRSVSWYQQTPGQGLQFLFEYFSETQRNKGNFPGRFSGRQFSNSRSEMNVSTLELGDSALYLCASSLQAGGSEEQYFGPGTRLTVT.

The chain recombines TRBV10-2 with TRBJ2-7; TRBD2 aligns across 9 bases. CDR1 WSHSY and CDR2 SAAADI come from the germline V gene. J gave up 12 bases and V 6 bases, and 15 bases lay outside the gene matches. The CDR3 consists of 14 residues. The CDR3: CASRPGGSGSRPYF. The CDR3 nucleotides are TGCGCCAGCAGGCCCGGTGGTAGCGGGAGTCGGCCGTACTTC.

This clone has just one count. This chain links TRBV5-1 with TRBJ2-7, with TRBD2 matching 11 bases. Looked up from germline, CDR1 is SGHRS and CDR2 is YFSETQ. V dropped 4 bases and J dropped 0; count of bases not matched to a gene: 3. The CDR3 consists of 15 residues. The CDR3 DNA reads as TGCGCCAGCAGCCCGGGACTAGCGGACTCCTACGAGCAGTACTTC. The encoded protein is CASSPGLADSYEQYF.

V gene TRBV5-1 combines with J gene TRBJ2-1, with a possible D match to TRBD1 (6 bases). The CDR3 extends over 15 amino acids. The V gene lost 5 bases and the J gene lost 4 bases, with 16 bases spanning the gap. Per germline, CDR1 SGHRS and CDR2 YFSETQ. The CDR3 loop is CASRSAGTQYNEQFF. DNA for the CDR3: TGCGCCAGCAGATCCGCCGGGACACAGTACAATGAGCAGTTCTTC.